Detailed here is one T cell receptor beta chain. Its antigen has not been determined. Per-nucleotide qualities are absent, and no much larger clonotype sits a single base away. This sample is drawn from a study of T cell clonotyping in hematopoietic cell transplantation (dated by TCRdb to about 2021). General notes on the study: A total of 130 to 150 blood samples were collected in the study from 30 to 45 consecutive transplant recipients and their related donors. Recruitment of patients was conducted between September 2015 and early 2017, and follow-up was continued until late 2020 or death. On the study overall, not on this receptor specifically: Broader posttransplant TCR repertoire diversity was predicted by donor and pretransplant recipient Inverse Simpson Index values. After transplant, TCR diversity in recipients dropped, and pathologically expanded clonotypes climbed progressively between day 30 and day 180. Overlap with donor repertoires was found for only a small fraction of recipient repertoires, with over 97% found to appear de novo at the given depth. The sample size was limited, and CD4 and CD8 repertoire contributions could not be separated because cells were not sorted.

For TCR beta sequencing, blood samples came from the related transplant donors. Nuclei Lysis Solution was used to extract genomic DNA from fresh or cryopreserved unfractionated peripheral blood mononuclear cells. With the immunoSEQ assay, which is a bias-controlled multiplex PCR relying on V- and J-specific primers, TCR beta CDR3 regions were amplified from genomic DNA. A second PCR step added a proprietary barcode and Illumina adapter sequences to the CDR3 amplicons. An Illumina MiSeq instrument was used to sequence the CDR3 libraries. Turning to the authors' computational methods: Export and quality control were performed with immunoSEQ Analyzer 3.0, and downstream analyses were performed with R Bioconductor and Immunarch. Only productive rearrangements within the normalized downsampled data set were used in the calculation of repertoire metrics. Pathologically expanded clonotypes were defined as those larger than 5 templates in the normalized cohort. The Inverse Simpson Index served as the measure of repertoire diversity. To capture all clonotypes, CMV-specificity analyses were performed on the non-normalized data set. TCRdb carries this immuneACCESS record with in-frame sequences only. Its versions omit some clonotypes, under half of them owing to an unresolved V gene in the studies checked, with the rest unexplained. That table is the source of V, J and clone size, and D and trimming were worked out from the DNA. Counted in this sample were more than 55,000 clones; around 94% of them appeared once. Roughly 1.5% of the sample is taken by the ten largest.

Sequenced input: peripheral blood mononuclear cells. This TCR was sampled from a man between 50 and 59 years old in good health. Some clones in this sample may be carry-over from other donors' samples.

The nucleotide sequence is TGTGCCAGCAGCTCGGGGGCCGGGAGCAATCAGCCCCAGCATTTT. Its product reads: CASSSGAGSNQPQHF. The chain joins TRBV5-5 to TRBJ1-5; D gene: possibly TRBD1, on 6 matching bases. V and J are truncated by 3 bases and 1 base respectively, leaving an intervening sequence of 11 bases. The CDR3, from cysteine to phenylalanine, totals 15 residues. Kept here is only the CDR3 DNA, which spans 45 bases and is read in frame from base 1. CDR1 SGHKS and CDR2 YYEKEE are derived from the germline V gene (reference sequence).